This is a list of T cell receptor beta chains from one sample in a study of T cells of healthy individuals. TCRdb called the 5' RACE reads again in MiXCR, with one record for every CDR3 protein. The data contain 40,000 to 60,000 distinct CDR3 sequences, roughly 14% of them seen just once; the ten biggest clones take up 15% to 20%. The receptors derive from a human donor in good health. The CDR3 runs from the conserved cysteine through the conserved F or W. The D gene is left open where the match is weak. Clone size is not always given. Where it is, it says once, few, many or a class for expanded clones.

d_call,j_call,clone_size,v_call,cdr3_nt,cdr3_aa
-,TRBJ1-4,few,TRBV6-2/TRBV6-3,TGTGCCAGCACGACCCGGACAGCAAATGAAAAACTGTTTTTT,CASTTRTANEKLFF
-,TRBJ2-1,-,TRBV5-1,TGCGCCAGCAACCTCCTGGGGGAACGGCCGAACAATGAGCAGTTCTTC,CASNLLGERPNNEQFF
TRBD2,TRBJ2-7,many,TRBV9,TGTGCCAGCAGCGGGACTAGCGGGCTAGCCTACGAGCAGTACTTC,CASSGTSGLAYEQYF
-,TRBJ1-6,few,TRBV15,TGTGCCACCAGCAGACTCTCGGGGAATGGGGCACCCCTCCACTTT,CATSRLSGNGAPLHF
-,TRBJ1-5,-,TRBV11-2,TGTGCCAGCAGCTTGGGCCGGAACAATCAGCCCCAGCATTTT,CASSLGRNNQPQHF
TRBD2,TRBJ2-1,few,TRBV10-3,TGTGCCATCAGTGATGAACTAGCGGGCCTATCAGAGCAGTTCTTC,CAISDELAGLSEQFF
-,TRBJ1-5,-,TRBV7-2,TGTGCCAGCAGCTTCTCGGGACGGAGGTTCCAGCCCCAGCATTTT,CASSFSGRRFQPQHF
TRBD1,TRBJ1-2,few,TRBV15,TGTGCCACCAGCAGAGATCCCCCCGGGACAGGGAAGGGCTACACCTTC,CATSRDPPGTGKGYTF
TRBD1,TRBJ2-2,many,TRBV10-3,TGTGCCATCAGTGACCCGAACAGGGGAAGGATGGACGGGGAGCTGTTTTTT,CAISDPNRGRMDGELFF
-,TRBJ2-3,-,TRBV3-1,TGTGCCAGCAGCCAAGTTGCAGATACGCAGTATTTT,CASSQVADTQYF
-,TRBJ2-3,-,TRBV7-2,TGTGCCAGCAGCAACGGGGGCACAGATACGCAGTATTTT,CASSNGGTDTQYF
-,TRBJ2-4,-,TRBV6-2/TRBV6-3,TGTGCCAGCAAGAGATTCTTAGCCAAAAACATTCAGTACTTC,CASKRFLAKNIQYF
-,TRBJ2-5,few,TRBV5-1,TGCGCCAGCAGCTCCACGGGGGCGAAAGAGACCCAGTACTTC,CASSSTGAKETQYF
-,TRBJ1-1,many,TRBV7-2,TGTGCCAGCAGCTTAGACAGGGTTAACACTGAAGCTTTCTTT,CASSLDRVNTEAFF
TRBD2,TRBJ2-1,many,TRBV20-1,TGCAGTGCTACCGATGGGGGGGGGGCCTACAATGAGCAGTTCTTC,CSATDGGGAYNEQFF
-,TRBJ1-4,many,TRBV20-1,TGCAGTGCTAGAGGGGGGCCAGCTGAAAAACTGTTTTTT,CSARGGPAEKLFF
-,TRBJ2-2,many,TRBV4-1,TGCGCCAGCAGCCAAGATGTTACAGCCTTTGGGGAGCTGTTTTTT,CASSQDVTAFGELFF
-,TRBJ1-1,-,TRBV7-2,TGTGCCAGCAGCTTAGCAGAGGGCCTGAACACTGAAGCTTTCTTT,CASSLAEGLNTEAFF
-,TRBJ1-1,many,TRBV20-1,TGCAGTGCTAGGGAACAGCGGGCAACCGCTGAAGCTTTCTTT,CSAREQRATAEAFF
TRBD2,TRBJ2-3,few,TRBV20-1,TGCAGTGCTAGAATCCCTAGCGGGCACACAGATACGCAGTATTTT,CSARIPSGHTDTQYF
-,TRBJ1-3,-,TRBV25-1,TGTGCCAGCACCGCGGAGGGCCCCTCTGGAAACACCATATATTTT,CASTAEGPSGNTIYF
-,TRBJ2-1,-,TRBV20-1,TGCAGTGCTGCCGCGTCGGGGGCCTTTAATGAGCAGTTCTTC,CSAAASGAFNEQFF
TRBD1,TRBJ1-2,many,TRBV3-1,TGTGCCAGCAGCCAACTGGGACAGGGTGATCGCTACACCTTC,CASSQLGQGDRYTF
-,TRBJ1-1,many,TRBV24-1,TGTGCCACCAGTGACTCATACAGGTATGAAGCTTTCTTT,CATSDSYRYEAFF
-,TRBJ2-5,many,TRBV5-1,TGCGCCAGCAGCTTGGCAGGGAGCGCCCAAGAGACCCAGTACTTC,CASSLAGSAQETQYF
TRBD2,TRBJ2-7,medium-sized,TRBV20-1,TGCAGCGTCCCTCGTAGCGGGAAGACCTACGAGCAGTACTTC,CSVPRSGKTYEQYF
-,TRBJ1-5,-,TRBV2,TGTGCCAGCAGTGAACAGGGGCGGGGTAGCAATCAGCCCCAGCATTTT,CASSEQGRGSNQPQHF
-,TRBJ1-1,many,TRBV4-3,TGCGCCAGCAGGCAGGACCCGTTGAACACTGAAGCTTTCTTT,CASRQDPLNTEAFF
TRBD1,TRBJ1-5,many,TRBV7-8,TGTGCCAGCAGCTACAGGGACAGGGATTTTCAGCCCCAGCATTTT,CASSYRDRDFQPQHF
-,TRBJ1-5,many,TRBV20-1,TGCAGTGCTCGGGACGGGGATCAGCCCCAGCATTTT,CSARDGDQPQHF
-,TRBJ2-3,many,TRBV6-5,TGTGCCAGCAGTTACTCAGAGCTGAGCACAGATACGCAGTATTTT,CASSYSELSTDTQYF
-,TRBJ1-4,-,TRBV6-2/TRBV6-3,TGTGCCAGCAGACCCCGACTGGGCGAAAAACTGTTTTTT,CASRPRLGEKLFF
TRBD2,TRBJ2-1,many,TRBV29-1,TGCAGCGTTTCAAGGACTAGCGGGAACAATGAGCAGTTCTTC,CSVSRTSGNNEQFF
-,TRBJ2-5,-,TRBV29-1,TGCAGCGTTCGAAAGGGGACAAACCACCAAGAGACCCAGTACTTC,CSVRKGTNHQETQYF
-,TRBJ1-2,many,TRBV29-1,TGCAGCGTTGAACGGGGGGCCCATGGCTACACCTTC,CSVERGAHGYTF
-,TRBJ1-2,-,TRBV7-9,TGTGCCAGCAGCAAGACAGAAATCTATGGCTACACCTTC,CASSKTEIYGYTF
-,TRBJ2-7,many,TRBV19,TGTGCCAGTAGTACGGGGGACGGCTACGAGCAGTACTTC,CASSTGDGYEQYF
-,TRBJ1-5,-,TRBV24-1,TGTGCCACCAGTGCCGGGGGTTGGGATCAGCCCCAGCATTTT,CATSAGGWDQPQHF
-,TRBJ2-1,many,TRBV20-1,TGCAGTGCCTTCCCCCGGGGGGCCACCAGTGTGAATGAGCAGTTCTTC,CSAFPRGATSVNEQFF
-,TRBJ1-1,-,TRBV6-5,TGTGCCAGCAGTTATGCAGGGTTGAACACTGAAGCTTTCTTT,CASSYAGLNTEAFF
-,TRBJ2-4,many,TRBV5-1,TGCGCCAGCAGCCGAATAGACAGGAAAAACATTCAGTACTTC,CASSRIDRKNIQYF
TRBD2,TRBJ2-3,-,TRBV7-9,TGTGCCAGCAGGAGGGGCTCCGGGACTAGCGGGGGCGGCACAGATACGCAGTATTTT,CASRRGSGTSGGGTDTQYF
-,TRBJ1-1,few,TRBV24-1,TGTGCCACCATGCCCGAAGCTTTCTTT,CATMPEAFF
-,TRBJ2-1,-,TRBV6-5,TGTGCCAGCAGTTTCGTGGGGAACAATGAGCAGTTCTTC,CASSFVGNNEQFF
TRBD1,TRBJ1-2,-,TRBV28,TGTGCCAGCAGTACAGGGACAGGGGGATTCCCCCTCTATGGCTACACCTTC,CASSTGTGGFPLYGYTF
-,TRBJ2-1,many,TRBV6-6,TGTGCCAGCAGTTACTCGATATACACCTCCTACAATGAGCAGTTCTTC,CASSYSIYTSYNEQFF
-,TRBJ2-1,many,TRBV7-3,TGTGCCAGCAGCGAAACCCGTAACAATGAGCAGTTCTTC,CASSETRNNEQFF
-,TRBJ2-3,few,TRBV24-1,TGTGCCACCAGTGATAGTGGGGATACGCAGTATTTT,CATSDSGDTQYF
TRBD2,TRBJ2-3,many,TRBV10-3,TGTGCCATCAGTGAAGAGAGTAGCGGGAGATATACGCAGTATTTT,CAISEESSGRYTQYF
TRBD2,TRBJ2-1,many,TRBV20-1,TGCAGTGCTAGACGGCTAGCGGCTTACAATGAGCAGTTCTTC,CSARRLAAYNEQFF
-,TRBJ2-3,-,TRBV9,TGTGCCAGCAGCGCACTTCCCACGGGGGTCGCCGGGGCAGATACGCAGTATTTT,CASSALPTGVAGADTQYF
TRBD2,TRBJ2-3,-,TRBV9,TGTGCCAGCGGAGGACTAGCGGACAGCACAGATACGCAGTATTTT,CASGGLADSTDTQYF
-,TRBJ1-1,many,TRBV20-1,TGCAGTGCTAGGAGCCCGGGCTCTGAAGCTTTCTTT,CSARSPGSEAFF
-,TRBJ1-3,many,TRBV6-6,TGTGCCAGCAGGCCAGGATCTGGAAACACCATATATTTT,CASRPGSGNTIYF
-,TRBJ2-1,many,TRBV5-4,TGTGCCAGCAGCGCCCCCCGGGACCGTTACTACAATGAGCAGTTCTTC,CASSAPRDRYYNEQFF
-,TRBJ2-7,many,TRBV11-2,TGTGCCAGCAGCTTCGAGGCAGACGCCTACGAGCAGTACTTC,CASSFEADAYEQYF
TRBD1,TRBJ1-2,-,TRBV10-3,TGTGCCATCAGTGCAGACAGGGACTATGGCTACACCTTC,CAISADRDYGYTF